This T cell receptor beta chain stems from a study of CD8 T cells in Susac syndrome. Sequencing of TCR beta, carried out with a high-throughput approach, was applied to CD8+ and CD4+ T cells from the blood. The authors negatively isolated CD8+ and CD4+ T cells and FACS-enriched TEMRA cells. RNA in amounts of about 0.5 to 1 ug was reverse transcribed with random hexamers. Amplification of TCR beta CDR3 spanned 54 Vbeta and 13 Jbeta via immunoSEQ multiplex PCR. One entry per CDR3 protein results from TCRdb running MiXCR on the immunoSEQ multiplex PCR reads. The table lists more than 70,000 distinct CDR3 sequences, around nine tenths of them singletons. This clonotype was recorded once. Its cognate antigen is unknown. General study points: It was acknowledged in the study that the number of individuals who were included in its TCR sequencing and HLA analysis was relatively small.

Source material: CD8+ T cells from PBMCs. The source of this sequence is a human donor with multiple sclerosis.

CDR3 nucleotides: TGTGCCAGCAGTGGGCGATCAGAGATCTACGAGCAGTACTTC. Its protein is CASSGRSEIYEQYF. The rearrangement uses TRBV6-1 and TRBJ2-7; D gene uncertain. Germline values: CDR1 MNHNS, CDR2 SASEGT. V was clipped by 4 bases and J by 3 bases, with 13 bases between them. This CDR3 contains 14 residues.